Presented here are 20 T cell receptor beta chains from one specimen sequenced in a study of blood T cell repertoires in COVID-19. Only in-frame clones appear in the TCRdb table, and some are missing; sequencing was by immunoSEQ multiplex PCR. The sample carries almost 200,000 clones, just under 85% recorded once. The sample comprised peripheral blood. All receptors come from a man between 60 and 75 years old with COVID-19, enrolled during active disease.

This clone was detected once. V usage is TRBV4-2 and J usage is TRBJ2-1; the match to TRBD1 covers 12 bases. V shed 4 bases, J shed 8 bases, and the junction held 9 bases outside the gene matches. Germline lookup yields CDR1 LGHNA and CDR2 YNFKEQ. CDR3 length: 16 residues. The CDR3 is CASSLETGTGGDEQFF. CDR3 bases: TGTGCCAGCAGCCTGGAAACCGGGACAGGGGGCGATGAGCAGTTCTTC.

CDR3 sequence (DNA): TGTGCCAGCAGTGAAGGAGGGATGAACACTGAAGCTTTCTTT. Protein sequence: CASSEGGMNTEAFF. The chain uses TRBV6-1 and TRBJ1-1; D remains ambiguous. The CDR3 runs 14 residues. From germline, CDR1 is MNHNS and CDR2 SASEGT. The germline V and J ends were trimmed by 1 base and 0 bases, with 6 bases remaining between them.

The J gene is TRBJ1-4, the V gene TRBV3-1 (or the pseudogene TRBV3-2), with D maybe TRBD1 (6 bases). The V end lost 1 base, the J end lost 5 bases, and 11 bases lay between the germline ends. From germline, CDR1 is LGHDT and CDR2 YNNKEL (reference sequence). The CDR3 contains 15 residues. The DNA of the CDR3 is TGTGCCAGCAGCCAAGGTGGGCAGGGGAATGAAAAACTGTTTTTT. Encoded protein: CASSQGGQGNEKLFF.

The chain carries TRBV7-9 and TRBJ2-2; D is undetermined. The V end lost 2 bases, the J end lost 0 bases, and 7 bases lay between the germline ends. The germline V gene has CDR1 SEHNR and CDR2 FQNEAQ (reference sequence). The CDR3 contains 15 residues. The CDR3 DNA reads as TGTGCCAGCAGCTTAACCAGGCCGAACACCGGGGAGCTGTTTTTT. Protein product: CASSLTRPNTGELFF.

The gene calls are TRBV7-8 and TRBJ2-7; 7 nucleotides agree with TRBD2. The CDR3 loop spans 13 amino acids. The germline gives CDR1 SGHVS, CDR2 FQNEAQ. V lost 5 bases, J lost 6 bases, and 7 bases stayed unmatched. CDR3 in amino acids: CASSRTRDREQYF. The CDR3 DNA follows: TGTGCCAGCAGCCGGACTAGGGACCGCGAGCAGTACTTC.

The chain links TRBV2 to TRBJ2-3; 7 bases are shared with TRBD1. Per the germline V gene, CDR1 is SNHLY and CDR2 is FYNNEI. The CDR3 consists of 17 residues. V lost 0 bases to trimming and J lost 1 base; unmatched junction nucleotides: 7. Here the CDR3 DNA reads TGTGCCAGCAGTGAAGCTCTAGGACAGGCCCGCACAGATACGCAGTATTTT. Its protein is CASSEALGQARTDTQYF. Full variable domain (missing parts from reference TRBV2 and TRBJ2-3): EPEVTQTPSHQVTQMGQEVILRCVPISNHLYFYWYRQILGQKVEFLVSFYNNEISEKSEIFDDQFSVERPDGSNFTLKIRSTKLEDSAMYFCASSEALGQARTDTQYFGPGTRLTVL.

Here the CDR3 reads CATSIQATNEKLFF. Written as DNA, the CDR3 is TGTGCCACCAGCATCCAGGCAACTAATGAAAAACTGTTTTTT. V and J are TRBV15 and TRBJ1-4; D uncertain. CDR1 and CDR2 (germline): LNHNV, YYDKDF (reference sequence). The ends were cut back, 4 bases at V and 0 bases at J, with 6 bases in the middle. This CDR3 has 14 amino acids.

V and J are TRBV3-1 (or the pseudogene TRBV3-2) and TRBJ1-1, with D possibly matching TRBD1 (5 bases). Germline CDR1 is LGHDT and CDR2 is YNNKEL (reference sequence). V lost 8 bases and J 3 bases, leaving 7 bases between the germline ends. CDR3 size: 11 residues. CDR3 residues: CASRGYTEAFF. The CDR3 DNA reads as TGTGCCAGCCGGGGGTACACTGAAGCTTTCTTT.

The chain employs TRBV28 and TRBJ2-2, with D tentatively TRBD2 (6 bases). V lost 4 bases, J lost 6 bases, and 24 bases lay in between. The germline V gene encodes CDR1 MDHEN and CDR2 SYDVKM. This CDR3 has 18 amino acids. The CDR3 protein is CASSSPAAGNPFAGELFF. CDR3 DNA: TGTGCCAGCAGTTCCCCCGCGGCGGGAAACCCCTTCGCCGGGGAGCTGTTTTTT.

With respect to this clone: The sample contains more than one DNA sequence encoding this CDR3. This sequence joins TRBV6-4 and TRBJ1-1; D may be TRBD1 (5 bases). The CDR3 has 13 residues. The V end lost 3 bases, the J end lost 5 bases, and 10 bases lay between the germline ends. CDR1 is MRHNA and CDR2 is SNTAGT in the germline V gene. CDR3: CASSEGRGTEAFF. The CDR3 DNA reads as TGTGCCAGCAGTGAAGGTCGGGGGACTGAAGCTTTCTTT.

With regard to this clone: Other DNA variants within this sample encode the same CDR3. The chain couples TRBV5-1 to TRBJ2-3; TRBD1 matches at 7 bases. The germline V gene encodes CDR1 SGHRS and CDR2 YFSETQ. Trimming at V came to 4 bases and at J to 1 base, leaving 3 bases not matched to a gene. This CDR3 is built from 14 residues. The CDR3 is CASSRGTGTDTQYF. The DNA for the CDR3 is TGCGCCAGCAGCAGAGGGACAGGCACAGATACGCAGTATTTT.

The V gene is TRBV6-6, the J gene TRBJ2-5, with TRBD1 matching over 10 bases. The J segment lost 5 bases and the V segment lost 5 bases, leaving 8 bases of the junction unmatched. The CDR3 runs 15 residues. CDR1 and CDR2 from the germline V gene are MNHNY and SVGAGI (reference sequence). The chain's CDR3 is CASSPGQGPRETQYF. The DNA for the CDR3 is TGTGCCAGCAGTCCGGGACAGGGGCCTCGGGAGACCCAGTACTTC.

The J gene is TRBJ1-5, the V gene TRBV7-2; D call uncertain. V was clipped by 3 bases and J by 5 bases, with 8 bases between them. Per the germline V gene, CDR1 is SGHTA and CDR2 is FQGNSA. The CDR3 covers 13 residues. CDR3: CASSFWSDQPQHF. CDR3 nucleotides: TGTGCCAGCAGCTTCTGGTCGGATCAGCCCCAGCATTTT.

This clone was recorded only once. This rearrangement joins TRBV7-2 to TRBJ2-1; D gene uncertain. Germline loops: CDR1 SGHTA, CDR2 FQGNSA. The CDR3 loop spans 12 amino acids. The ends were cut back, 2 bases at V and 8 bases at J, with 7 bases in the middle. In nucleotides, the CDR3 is TGTGCCAGCAGCTTAAAGAGAGATGAGCAGTTCTTC. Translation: CASSLKRDEQFF.

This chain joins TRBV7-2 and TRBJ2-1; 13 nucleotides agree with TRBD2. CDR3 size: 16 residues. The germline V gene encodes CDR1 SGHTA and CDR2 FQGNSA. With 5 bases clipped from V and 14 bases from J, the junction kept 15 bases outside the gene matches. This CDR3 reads CASSLTGTSGTMGKFF. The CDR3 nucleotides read TGTGCCAGCAGCCTAACCGGGACTAGCGGGACCATGGGAAAGTTCTTC.

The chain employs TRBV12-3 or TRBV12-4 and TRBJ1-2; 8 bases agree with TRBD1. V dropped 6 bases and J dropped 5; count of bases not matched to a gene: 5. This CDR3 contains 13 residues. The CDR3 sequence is CASSDRGSYGYTF. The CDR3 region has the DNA TGTGCCAGCAGCGACAGGGGAAGTTATGGCTACACCTTC.

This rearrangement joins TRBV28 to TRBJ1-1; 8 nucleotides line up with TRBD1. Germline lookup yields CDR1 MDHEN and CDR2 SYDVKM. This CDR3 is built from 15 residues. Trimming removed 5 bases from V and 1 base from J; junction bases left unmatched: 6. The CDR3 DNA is TGTGCCAGCAGTCCTCAGGGGGCGGGGAACACTGAAGCTTTCTTT. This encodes CASSPQGAGNTEAFF. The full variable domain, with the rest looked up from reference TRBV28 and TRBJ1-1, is DVKVTQSSRYLVKRTGEKVFLECVQDMDHENMFWYRQDPGLGLRLIYFSYDVKMKEKGDIPEGYSVSREKKERFSLILESASTNQTSMYLCASSPQGAGNTEAFFGQGTRLTVV.

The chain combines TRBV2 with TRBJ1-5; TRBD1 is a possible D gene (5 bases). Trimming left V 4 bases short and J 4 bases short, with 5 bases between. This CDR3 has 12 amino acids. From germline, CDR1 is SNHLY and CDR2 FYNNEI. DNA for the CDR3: TGTGCCAGCAGTGGACAGAATCAGCCCCAGCATTTT. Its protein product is CASSGQNQPQHF. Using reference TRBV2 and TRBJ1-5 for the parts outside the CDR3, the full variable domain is EPEVTQTPSHQVTQMGQEVILRCVPISNHLYFYWYRQILGQKVEFLVSFYNNEISEKSEIFDDQFSVERPDGSNFTLKIRSTKLEDSAMYFCASSGQNQPQHFGDGTRLSIL.

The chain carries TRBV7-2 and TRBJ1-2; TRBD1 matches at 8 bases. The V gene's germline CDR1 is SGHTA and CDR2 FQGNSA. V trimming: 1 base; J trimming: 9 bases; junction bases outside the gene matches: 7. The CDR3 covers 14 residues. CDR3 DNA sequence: TGTGCCAGCAGCTTAGTCCGGACAGGGTATAGCTACACCTTC. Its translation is CASSLVRTGYSYTF. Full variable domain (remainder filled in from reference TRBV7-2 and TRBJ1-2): GAGVSQSPSNKVTEKGKDVELRCDPISGHTALYWYRQSLGQGLEFLIYFQGNSAPDKSGLPSDRFSAERTGGSVSTLTIQRTQQEDSAVYLCASSLVRTGYSYTFGSGTRLTVV.

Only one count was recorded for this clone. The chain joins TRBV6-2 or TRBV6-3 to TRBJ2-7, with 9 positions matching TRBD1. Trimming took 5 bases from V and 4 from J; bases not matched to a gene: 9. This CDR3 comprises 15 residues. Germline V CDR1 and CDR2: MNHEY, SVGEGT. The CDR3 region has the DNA TGTGCCAGCAGTGACCCACAGGGGGCGAAATACGAGCAGTACTTC. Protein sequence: CASSDPQGAKYEQYF.